The rows below give T cell receptor beta chains drawn from one sample of a study of lymphopenia after photon versus proton radiotherapy. The method was immunoSEQ multiplex PCR; TCRdb's version includes in-frame clones alone and lacks a portion of them. The sample lists 25,000 to 30,000 clones, approximately 89% seen once, with 5% to 5.5% in the top ten. The sequenced sample was peripheral blood, obtained from a patient treated with photon-based radiotherapy. The receptors come from a man under 40 with gastric cancer. CDR3s include the opening cysteine and the closing phenylalanine or tryptophan. Fields, in order: clone size, J gene, V gene, D gene, CDR3 protein, CDR3 DNA. D genes are given only for firm matches. Clone size, where shown, is once, few, many, or a class for clones that have expanded.

size: NA; J: TRBJ1-3; V: TRBV5-8; D: NA; CDR3: CASSLGGVSSGNTIYF; DNA: TGTGCCAGCAGCTTGGGAGGAGTTAGCTCTGGAAACACCATATATTTT
size: NA; J: TRBJ2-3; V: TRBV7-3; D: TRBD2; CDR3: CASSLIPSGGTDTQYF; DNA: TGTGCCAGCAGCTTAATCCCTAGCGGGGGCACAGATACGCAGTATTTT
size: NA; J: TRBJ2-3; V: TRBV5-1; D: TRBD2; CDR3: CASSREGVWATDTQYF; DNA: TGCGCCAGCAGCCGGGAGGGGGTCTGGGCCACAGATACGCAGTATTTT
size: NA; J: TRBJ1-1; V: TRBV15; D: TRBD1; CDR3: CATSSRDRVFEAFF; DNA: TGTGCCACCAGCAGCCGTGACAGGGTGTTTGAAGCTTTCTTT
size: NA; J: TRBJ1-3; V: TRBV7-9; D: NA; CDR3: CASSLALGNTIYF; DNA: TGTGCCAGCAGCTTAGCATTAGGAAACACCATATATTTT
size: medium-sized; J: TRBJ2-3; V: TRBV18; D: TRBD2; CDR3: CASSPASGREDTQYF; DNA: TGTGCCAGCTCACCCGCTAGCGGGAGGGAAGATACGCAGTATTTT
size: NA; J: TRBJ2-2; V: TRBV28; D: TRBD1; CDR3: CASSFRTGWGTLVGELFF; DNA: TGTGCCAGCAGTTTCCGGACAGGGTGGGGTACCCTAGTAGGGGAGCTGTTTTTT
size: NA; J: TRBJ1-6; V: TRBV10-3; D: NA; CDR3: CAISESEGERGLHF; DNA: TGTGCCATCAGTGAGTCGGAGGGGGAGCGTGGTCTCCACTTT
size: NA; J: TRBJ1-1; V: TRBV6-5; D: NA; CDR3: CASSLAGTGNTEAFF; DNA: TGTGCCAGCAGCCTCGCCGGTACAGGGAACACTGAAGCTTTCTTT
size: NA; J: TRBJ2-3; V: TRBV28; D: TRBD2; CDR3: CASSLAGGPDTQYF; DNA: TGTGCCAGCAGTTTAGCGGGAGGGCCAGATACGCAGTATTTT
size: NA; J: TRBJ1-6; V: TRBV4-2; D: NA; CDR3: CASSQEGPRAFSPLHF; DNA: TGTGCCAGCAGCCAAGAAGGCCCCAGGGCTTTTTCACCCCTCCACTTT
size: NA; J: TRBJ2-2; V: TRBV7-3; D: TRBD1; CDR3: CASSRPAGTGDTGELFF; DNA: TGTGCCAGCAGCCGACCCGCCGGGACAGGGGACACCGGGGAGCTGTTTTTT
size: NA; J: TRBJ2-5; V: TRBV28; D: TRBD1; CDR3: CASSFPGDSNFPGTQYF; DNA: TGTGCCAGCAGTTTTCCCGGGGACAGCAACTTCCCCGGGACCCAGTACTTC
size: NA; J: TRBJ1-5; V: TRBV11-3; D: NA; CDR3: CASSLGTPGQPQHF; DNA: TGTGCCAGCAGCTTAGGGACGCCAGGACAGCCCCAGCATTTT
size: NA; J: TRBJ2-3; V: TRBV5-1; D: NA; CDR3: CASSLISGASTDTQYF; DNA: TGCGCCAGCAGCTTGATAAGCGGAGCTAGCACAGATACGCAGTATTTT
size: once; J: TRBJ2-7; V: TRBV6-1; D: NA; CDR3: CASTGSPYEQYF; DNA: TGTGCCAGCACTGGGAGTCCCTACGAGCAGTACTTC
size: NA; J: TRBJ1-1; V: TRBV7-2; D: NA; CDR3: CASSIRARNTEAFF; DNA: TGTGCCAGCAGCATCAGGGCGCGGAACACTGAAGCTTTCTTT
size: NA; J: TRBJ1-5; V: TRBV11-2; D: TRBD1; CDR3: CASSLILTGDSSNQPQHF; DNA: TGTGCCAGCAGCTTAATCTTGACAGGGGACTCTAGCAATCAGCCCCAGCATTTT
size: NA; J: TRBJ1-2; V: TRBV6-6; D: NA; CDR3: CASSYSPGNTNYGYTF; DNA: TGTGCCAGCAGTTACTCACCAGGGAATACTAACTATGGCTACACCTTC
size: once; J: TRBJ1-1; V: TRBV12-5; D: NA; CDR3: CASGLSQGWGYTEAFF; DNA: TGTGCTAGTGGTTTGTCCCAAGGGTGGGGGTACACTGAAGCTTTCTTT
size: once; J: TRBJ2-5; V: TRBV5-4; D: TRBD2; CDR3: CASSLDLSGGPTGETQYF; DNA: TGTGCCAGCAGCCTGGACCTTAGCGGGGGGCCCACGGGAGAGACCCAGTACTTC
size: NA; J: TRBJ2-1; V: TRBV6-1; D: NA; CDR3: CASSSHINEQFF; DNA: TGTGCCAGCAGTTCCCATATCAATGAGCAGTTCTTC
size: NA; J: TRBJ2-1; V: TRBV5-5; D: NA; CDR3: CASSLRGGFEQFF; DNA: TGTGCCAGCAGCTTGAGGGGGGGCTTTGAGCAGTTCTTC
size: NA; J: TRBJ2-7; V: TRBV5-4; D: TRBD1; CDR3: CASSVRDRGHEQYF; DNA: TGTGCCAGCAGCGTCCGGGACAGGGGACACGAGCAGTACTTC
size: once; J: TRBJ1-1; V: TRBV15; D: NA; CDR3: CATSRGGLMNTEAFF; DNA: TGTGCCACCAGCAGAGGGGGACTCATGAACACTGAAGCTTTCTTT
size: NA; J: TRBJ2-3; V: TRBV11-2; D: NA; CDR3: CASSAGADTQYF; DNA: TGTGCCAGCAGCGCCGGTGCAGATACGCAGTATTTT
size: NA; J: TRBJ1-6; V: TRBV5-1; D: NA; CDR3: CASSWGAGSPLHF; DNA: TGCGCCAGCAGCTGGGGCGCAGGTTCACCCCTCCACTTT
size: NA; J: TRBJ1-1; V: TRBV28; D: NA; CDR3: CASSLPSGVFEAFF; DNA: TGTGCCAGCAGCTTGCCGAGTGGGGTCTTTGAAGCTTTCTTT
size: NA; J: TRBJ1-2; V: TRBV5-4; D: NA; CDR3: CASSPGEYGYTF; DNA: TGTGCCAGCTCCCCGGGGGAGTATGGCTACACCTTC
size: NA; J: TRBJ2-7; V: TRBV11-2; D: TRBD1; CDR3: CASSLGGTGKYEQYF; DNA: TGTGCCAGCAGCTTAGGGGGGACAGGGAAGTACGAGCAGTACTTC
size: NA; J: TRBJ2-5; V: TRBV14; D: NA; CDR3: CAGPDGRGPLYQETQYF; DNA: TGTGCCGGACCCGACGGTCGAGGCCCCTTGTACCAAGAGACCCAGTACTTC
size: few; J: TRBJ1-5; V: TRBV2; D: NA; CDR3: CASSGEGTQPQHF; DNA: TGTGCCAGCAGTGGGGAGGGTACTCAGCCCCAGCATTTT
size: NA; J: TRBJ2-1; V: TRBV9; D: NA; CDR3: CASGKDSPSYNEQFF; DNA: TGTGCCAGCGGAAAGGACAGCCCCTCCTACAATGAGCAGTTCTTC
size: NA; J: TRBJ2-7; V: TRBV6-5; D: NA; CDR3: CASSYSVSSYEQYF; DNA: TGTGCCAGCAGTTACTCGGTGTCTTCCTACGAGCAGTACTTC
size: NA; J: TRBJ1-2; V: TRBV5-4; D: NA; CDR3: CASSTDGAAYGYTF; DNA: TGTGCCAGCAGCACCGACGGGGCAGCCTATGGCTACACCTTC
size: NA; J: TRBJ2-1; V: TRBV7-3; D: TRBD2; CDR3: CASSHRAGVGPEQFF; DNA: TGTGCCAGCAGCCATCGAGCGGGGGTCGGCCCGGAGCAGTTCTTC
size: once; J: TRBJ1-6; V: TRBV2; D: NA; CDR3: CASEPRSEGVSPLHF; DNA: TGTGCCAGCGAACCGCGGTCAGAGGGGGTCTCACCCCTCCACTTT
size: NA; J: TRBJ1-5; V: TRBV11-2; D: NA; CDR3: CASSLSGSNQPQHF; DNA: TGTGCCAGCAGCCTCAGTGGGAGCAATCAGCCCCAGCATTTT